Sequencing of this T cell receptor (beta chain) was carried out in a study of blood T cells in healthy people across ages. The wider study: Template switching retrieved approximately one barcoded beta molecule for each two T cells.

V trimming: 5 bases; J trimming: 1 base; junction bases outside the gene matches: 10. Germline V gives CDR1 SGHTA, CDR2 FQGNSA. This CDR3 is 16 amino acids long. Study results and limitations: The fall in TCR beta diversity per million T cells was roughly linear with age. Total diversity from one million sequenced T cells was likely underestimated. The study found more naive CD4+ cells and higher diversity in long-lived than aged donors.

Next came a second PCR, run for about 6 to 12 cycles, which used a sample-barcoded 5' primer along with a J-beta primer mix. TCRdb ran MiXCR on the 5' RACE reads and lists one entry per CDR3 protein. Here the sample spans 2 million or so distinct CDR3 sequences, around 50% being singletons. A word on this clonotype: Its specificity is not known. This may arise from a read error, as a much more abundant clone is one base away.

The J gene is TRBJ2-5, the V gene TRBV7-2; 7 bases are shared with TRBD2. The receptor's source is a woman in her thirties or forties in good health. The material sequenced was blood. DNA of the CDR3: TGTGCCAGCAGCGCACGGCGCGGGGGACTCCAAGAGACCCAGTACTTC. Protein sequence: CASSARRGGLQETQYF.